This TCR beta chain was observed in a study of T-cell memory formation after mild COVID-19 (dated by TCRdb to about 2021). Some background on the complete study: TCR sequence clusters from the two donors were found to be largely donor specific. The cohort was made up of two young adult volunteers, one female and one male, who were previously healthy. In a couple of donors, T-cell clones that expanded and contracted after mild COVID-19 were tracked by sequencing TCRalpha and TCRbeta repertoires over time.

Ficoll-Paque density gradient centrifugation was used to isolate PBMCs. The CDR3 sequence holds 17 residues, the cysteine and phenylalanine included. Solely the CDR3 DNA is kept, with 51 bases framed from the first base. A distance of 14 bases separates the germline ends of V and J, which lose 1 base and 0 bases respectively. The germline V gene encodes CDR1 SGHTA and CDR2 FQGNSA. The reads were generated on an Illumina NovaSeq 6000. TCRalpha and TCRbeta cDNA libraries were constructed by 5'RACE with constant-segment primers, with sample barcodes and unique molecular identifiers being introduced. RNA was extracted from every sample with Trizol reagent. Library amplification was performed in two PCR steps, and a second sample barcode and Illumina TruSeq adapters were introduced in the second step. Libraries were sequenced on an Illumina NovaSeq with 2 x 150 bp paired-end reads. As for the authors' bioinformatics: The reads were demultiplexed and collapsed into UMI-guided consensus sequences using migec v1.2.7. Using mixcr v2.1.11, UMI consensuses were aligned to TRA and TRB V and J templates and then assembled into clonotypes. Expanded or contracted clonotypes were those called significant by both edgeR and NoisET, with noise models trained on biological replicates. For edgeR calls, the thresholds were a false discovery rate-adjusted p below 0.01 and a log2 fold-change of 1. PCA with hierarchical clustering of max-normalized trajectories of the 1000 most abundant clonotypes was used as exploratory dynamics analysis. Each responding clone was given a CD4 or CD8 phenotype based on the CD4+ and CD8+ repertoires, which had been sequenced separately. Clones were called with MiXCR by TCRdb after fastp trimmed the public reads at Q25, and only in-frame beta chains were retained. Rows are unified per CDR3 protein, each entry keeping the most common DNA and genes. Here the V and J calls rest on TCRdb's processing, not on the authors' analysis. Present in this sample are about 290,000 distinct CDR3 sequences, 15% to 20% of which were seen just once. Together, the top ten hold about a fifth of the sample.

A note on this clonotype: Its antigen is not yet known. No much larger clone exists at a distance of one base, and base qualities are not known.

Overall results and qualifications from the work: Balanced CD4/CD8 phenotypes were observed for clones contracting from day 15 to 85, whereas a bias towards CD4+ was observed for a second wave of clones expanding from day 15 to 37. Some responding clones were detected in pre-infection memory, suggesting pre-existing cross-reactive memory T cells joined the SARS-CoV-2 response. Contracting CD4+ clones turned up mainly in the CM and EM memory subsets, whereas EMRA was where CD8+ clones were enriched. The second-wave clones that peaked on day 37 were not confirmed to be SARS-CoV-2 specific. The study included only a couple of mild cases, and larger cohorts that include severe cases with pre-infection samples were judged to be necessary.

This chain joins TRBV7-2 to TRBJ2-3; no D gene is confidently identified. The sample taken for sequencing was PBMCs or a T cell subset sorted from them (not recorded which). This clonotype was obtained from a man aged 18 to 29 who had mild COVID-19 (a few samples of this study predate the infection). The sample titles of this study are shuffled in the database, so cell type and time point are left out; the donor was told from shared clones. The nucleotide sequence is TGTGCCAGCAGCTTAGTCTCTCCCTTGTTTAGCACAGATACGCAGTATTTT. This codes for CASSLVSPLFSTDTQYF. Supplemented by the reference TRBV7-2 and TRBJ2-3 proteins around the CDR3, the complete variable domain is GAGVSQSPSNKVTEKGKDVELRCDPISGHTALYWYRQSLGQGLEFLIYFQGNSAPDKSGLPSDRFSAERTGGSVSTLTIQRTQQEDSAVYLCASSLVSPLFSTDTQYFGPGTRLTVL.